The 14 T cell receptor beta chains below all came from one sample that was sequenced in a study of T cell responses to AZD1222 COVID-19 vaccine (dated by TCRdb to the early 2020s). Sample time point, as interpreted from the label and publication: about 28 days (+/-7) after the second vaccine dose. Library creation used the immunoSEQ multiplex PCR assay. Held by TCRdb, this immuneACCESS table contains in-frame sequences only and omits some clones. Under half of the omission traces to an unresolved V gene where checked; the cause of the rest is unknown. A total of fewer than 200,000 clones appear in this sample, roughly nine tenths of them only once. The ten largest clones add up to 0.85% to 1.2% of the sample. The input for sequencing was peripheral blood, taken 28 days after the second AZD1222 dose. Every receptor here comes from an adult who received the AZD1222 COVID-19 vaccine.

V usage is TRBV7-9 and J usage is TRBJ1-2, with D possibly being TRBD1 (6 bases). V lost 1 base, J lost 4 bases, and 13 bases lay in between. This CDR3 is built from 15 residues. Germline V gene sequence: CDR1 SEHNR, CDR2 FQNEAQ (reference sequence). The DNA for the CDR3 is TGTGCCAGCAGCTTAGTAGAGCAAGGGGGCTATGGCTACACCTTC. It is translated as CASSLVEQGGYGYTF.

The V gene is TRBV19, the J gene TRBJ2-1; D remains ambiguous. This CDR3 is built from 14 residues. V lost 5 bases to trimming and J lost 2 bases, with 10 bases between them. Germline V gene data show CDR1 as LNHDA and CDR2 as SQIVND (reference sequence). The DNA for the CDR3 is TGTGCCAGTAGTTCCAAGTGGCCCTACAATGAGCAGTTCTTC. Encoded protein: CASSSKWPYNEQFF.

The chain is built from TRBV7-9 and TRBJ2-1; D call uncertain. The CDR3 extends over 13 amino acids. Germline values: CDR1 SEHNR, CDR2 FQNEAQ (reference sequence). V was cut by 4 bases and J by 10 bases, with 14 bases left in between. CDR3: CASSSKPVGEQFF. The DNA of the CDR3 is TGTGCCAGCAGCTCTAAACCCGTCGGGGAGCAGTTCTTC.

V and J are TRBV24-1 and TRBJ1-1; possibly TRBD1 for D (6 bases). V lost 9 bases and J lost 7, with 26 bases in between. The CDR3 totals 16 residues. CDR1 and CDR2 (germline): KGHDR, SFDVKD. The CDR3 loop reads CATSSYHWTGGLEAFF. DNA for the CDR3: TGTGCCACCTCCTCTTACCATTGGACTGGGGGGCTTGAAGCTTTCTTT.

The chain joins TRBV12-3 or TRBV12-4 to TRBJ1-1; D might be TRBD1 (5 bases). The V end lost 6 bases, the J end lost 3 bases, and 11 bases lay between the germline ends. The CDR3 loop spans 13 amino acids. The CDR3 DNA is TGTGCCAGCAGCACCTCCAGGGACACTGAAGCTTTCTTT. Translated: CASSTSRDTEAFF.

The chain combines TRBV6-6 with TRBJ2-7, with a weak D call TRBD1 (6 bases). Germline V gene sequence: CDR1 MNHNY, CDR2 SVGAGI (reference sequence). The CDR3 is made up of 17 amino acids. The V gene lost 5 bases and the J gene lost 5 bases, with 25 bases spanning the gap. The DNA of the CDR3 is TGTGCCAGCAGTCCTTCCGCCGGGGCAGGGGATCCCAACGAGCAGTACTTC. Its translation is CASSPSAGAGDPNEQYF.

The J gene is TRBJ1-2, the V gene TRBV19, with D possibly matching TRBD1 (5 bases). The CDR3 is made up of 16 amino acids. V was cut by 2 bases and J by 5 bases, with 18 bases left in between. The germline gives CDR1 LNHDA, CDR2 SQIVND (reference sequence). The CDR3 region has the DNA TGTGCCAGTAGTATACAGGGCCGTGGAGCGTGGTATGGCTACACCTTC. Translation: CASSIQGRGAWYGYTF.

The chain is built from TRBV5-6 and TRBJ2-5; tentative D call: TRBD2 (5 bases). The V and J ends lost 6 bases and 3 bases respectively, with 9 bases between them. Germline CDR1 SGHDT, CDR2 YYEEEE. The CDR3 loop spans 12 amino acids. CDR3 bases: TGTGCCAGCAACGGACTGAAAGAGACCCAGTACTTC. It translates to CASNGLKETQYF.

V and J are TRBV5-5 and TRBJ2-7; 8 bases fit TRBD1. Germline lookup yields CDR1 SGHKS and CDR2 YYEKEE (reference sequence). The J segment lost 2 bases and the V segment lost 5 bases, leaving 6 bases of the junction unmatched. The CDR3 runs to 14 residues. The chain's CDR3 is CASSSRQGTYEQYF. CDR3 in DNA: TGTGCCAGCAGTTCCCGACAGGGGACCTACGAGCAGTACTTC.

This clone has a single count. The V and J genes are TRBV7-2 and TRBJ1-2; D remains unclear. Trimming left V 0 bases short and J 4 bases short, with 12 bases between. The CDR3 has 15 amino acids. CDR1 is SGHTA, CDR2 FQGNSA, per germline. CDR3 bases: TGTGCCAGCAGCTTAGCCGTCGGGGTTCCCTATGGCTACACCTTC. Its translation is CASSLAVGVPYGYTF.

This rearrangement joins TRBV5-1 to TRBJ2-7; 7 bases map to TRBD1. The V gene end was trimmed by 3 bases and the J gene end by 11 bases; junction bases not matched to a gene: 5. The CDR3 sequence is 11 residues long. The V gene's germline CDR1 is SGHRS and CDR2 YFSETQ. Written as DNA, the CDR3 is TGCGCCAGCAGCTCCGAGACAGGGAAGTACTTC. This sequence encodes CASSSETGKYF.

The genes are TRBV28 and TRBJ1-3; no definite D call. CDR1 is MDHEN, CDR2 SYDVKM, per germline. The V end was cut by 7 bases, the J end by 1 base, with 14 bases between. The CDR3 is 15 amino acids. The CDR3 loop is CASKRRVGSGNTIYF. The CDR3 DNA follows: TGTGCCAGCAAGCGGAGGGTGGGGTCTGGAAACACCATATATTTT.

The chain joins TRBV5-4 to TRBJ2-3; 15 positions match TRBD2. In germline, CDR1 is SGHNT, CDR2 YYREEE (reference sequence). V lost 3 bases and J lost 4; bases outside the gene matches: 9. There are 18 residues in the CDR3. The DNA for the CDR3 is TGTGCCAGCAGCTCCGGACTAGCGGGGGGGCGGGCGGCAGATACGCAGTATTTT. Amino acids: CASSSGLAGGRAADTQYF. The full variable domain, rest sourced from reference TRBV5-4 and TRBJ2-3, is ETGVTQSPTHLIKTRGQQVTLRCSSQSGHNTVSWYQQALGQGPQFIFQYYREEENGRGNFPPRFSGLQFPNYSSELNVNALELDDSALYLCASSSGLAGGRAADTQYFGPGTRLTVL.

This chain connects TRBV6-6 to TRBJ2-7; no firm D call. The V gene's germline CDR1 is MNHNY and CDR2 SVGAGI (reference sequence). V lost 6 bases, J lost 4 bases, and 16 bases lay in between. CDR3 length: 14 amino acids. The CDR3 DNA reads TGTGCCAGCAGCTCCCTTGAGGCTGCGTACGAGCAGTACTTC. It is translated as CASSSLEAAYEQYF.